The rows below give T cell receptor beta chains drawn from one sample of a study of lung T cells in sarcoidosis with Löfgren's syndrome. MiXCR was run by TCRdb on the reads, yielding one entry per CDR3 protein. The sample contains tens of thousands of distinct CDR3 sequences, about 20% of which appear only once. Sequenced: CD4+ T cells from PBMCs. All receptors come from a human donor with sarcoidosis (Löfgren's syndrome or another form), or a control subject (not recorded which). Both conserved end residues are part of each CDR3. The D gene is left open where the match is weak. For some rows the clone size is stated as once, few or many, or as a class when expanded; others skip it.

size | J | D | length | V | CDR3 | DNA
few | TRBJ2-6 | NA | 15 | TRBV19 | CASSGTSSGANVLTF | TGTGCCAGTAGTGGGACCAGCTCTGGGGCCAACGTCCTGACTTTC
NA | TRBJ2-6 | NA | 12 | TRBV29-1 | CSVLSGANVLTF | TGCAGCGTTCTGTCTGGGGCCAACGTCCTGACTTTC
many | TRBJ2-3 | NA | 12 | TRBV5-1 | CASRPGEDTQYF | TGCGCCAGCCGCCCGGGGGAGGATACGCAGTATTTT
many | TRBJ2-1 | NA | 14 | TRBV28 | CASSPPGGYNEQFF | TGTGCCAGCAGTCCGCCAGGAGGTTACAATGAGCAGTTCTTC
many | TRBJ2-2 | NA | 13 | TRBV28 | CASSRLGTGELFF | TGTGCCAGCAGTCGATTAGGGACCGGGGAGCTGTTTTTT
NA | TRBJ2-7 | NA | 15 | TRBV4-1 | CASSQAPGSSYEQYF | TGCGCCAGCAGCCAAGCTCCGGGGTCCTCCTACGAGCAGTACTTC
NA | TRBJ2-2 | NA | 16 | TRBV11-2 | CASSLVDGSVAVELFF | TGTGCCAGCAGCTTAGTTGACGGGAGTGTGGCCGTGGAGCTGTTTTTT
NA | TRBJ2-4 | NA | 15 | TRBV19 | CASSSGTQAKNIQYF | TGTGCCAGTAGTAGCGGGACCCAAGCCAAAAACATTCAGTACTTC
few | TRBJ1-1 | NA | 12 | TRBV4-2 | CASSQSRAEAFF | TGTGCCAGCAGCCAGTCGAGGGCTGAAGCTTTCTTT
many | TRBJ2-1 | TRBD2 | 15 | TRBV25-1 | CATSGLAGGPNEQFF | TGTGCCACCTCAGGACTAGCGGGAGGGCCGAATGAGCAGTTCTTC
many | TRBJ1-4 | NA | 11 | TRBV12-3/TRBV12-4 | CASSLGGVLFF | TGTGCCAGCAGTTTAGGAGGGGTACTGTTTTTT
many | TRBJ2-3 | NA | 14 | TRBV2 | CASSDRTRTDTQYF | TGTGCCAGCAGTGACAGGACCCGCACAGATACGCAGTATTTT
NA | TRBJ2-7 | NA | 10 | TRBV14 | CASSQEGQYF | TGTGCCAGCAGCCAAGAAGGGCAGTACTTC
few | TRBJ1-5 | NA | 14 | TRBV11-1 | CASSLGPLGQPQHF | TGTGCCAGCAGCTTAGGACCGCTCGGGCAGCCCCAGCATTTT
many | TRBJ1-4 | NA | 17 | TRBV2 | CASSEGFSGETNEKLFF | TGTGCCAGCAGTGAGGGGTTTTCAGGGGAGACTAATGAAAAACTGTTTTTT
NA | TRBJ2-3 | TRBD2 | 14 | TRBV5-1 | CTSSRGDWTDTQYF | TGCACCAGCAGCCGGGGGGATTGGACAGATACGCAGTATTTT
many | TRBJ1-3 | TRBD1 | 15 | TRBV6-1 | CASSEEGTAGNTIYF | TGTGCCAGCAGTGAAGAGGGGACAGCAGGAAACACCATATATTTT
many | TRBJ2-1 | TRBD2 | 13 | TRBV20-1 | CSALSGNYNEQFF | TGCAGTGCTTTGAGCGGGAACTACAATGAGCAGTTCTTC
few | TRBJ2-4 | TRBD2 | 17 | TRBV18 | CASSVELASNTKNIQYF | TGTGCCAGCTCAGTGGAACTAGCGAGTAATACCAAAAACATTCAGTACTTC
many | TRBJ1-3 | NA | 13 | TRBV20-1 | CSAYRDRGNTIYF | TGCAGTGCTTACAGGGATCGCGGAAACACCATATATTTT
many | TRBJ1-6 | NA | 16 | TRBV20-1 | CSAREWSNAGNSPLHF | TGCAGTGCTAGAGAATGGTCTAATGCGGGGAACTCACCCCTCCACTTT
NA | TRBJ2-2 | TRBD2 | 17 | TRBV6-2/TRBV6-3 | CASSYRGLAGEVGKLFF | TGTGCCAGCAGTTACAGGGGCCTAGCGGGAGAGGTCGGGAAGCTGTTTTTT
few | TRBJ2-2 | NA | 17 | TRBV28 | CASTSFAGKVDAGELFF | TGTGCCAGCACCAGTTTTGCAGGGAAGGTTGACGCCGGGGAGCTGTTTTTT
many | TRBJ2-1 | NA | 11 | TRBV6-1 | CASSSRGRGFF | TGTGCCAGCAGTAGCCGGGGTAGGGGGTTCTTC
few | TRBJ1-1 | NA | 13 | TRBV20-1 | CSARDLRAPEAFF | TGCAGTGCTAGAGATCTCAGGGCGCCTGAAGCTTTCTTT
many | TRBJ2-5 | NA | 15 | TRBV5-4 | CASSQLYSYQETQYF | TGTGCCAGCAGCCAACTCTATTCATACCAAGAGACCCAGTACTTC
many | TRBJ1-5 | NA | 14 | TRBV20-1 | CSGRWGDSNQPQHF | TGCAGTGGCCGGTGGGGGGATAGCAATCAGCCCCAGCATTTT
medium-sized | TRBJ2-5 | NA | 13 | TRBV28 | CASSLYSRETQYF | TGTGCCAGCAGTTTATACAGCCGAGAGACCCAGTACTTC
NA | TRBJ2-5 | NA | 14 | TRBV5-4 | CASSPGPYQETQYF | TGTGCCAGCAGCCCAGGGCCGTACCAAGAGACCCAGTACTTC
few | TRBJ1-3 | TRBD1 | 16 | TRBV5-4 | CASSLPGQGTGNTIYF | TGTGCCAGCAGCTTGCCCGGACAGGGTACTGGAAACACCATATATTTT
NA | TRBJ2-3 | NA | 17 | TRBV5-6 | CASSFAALSVSTDTQYF | TGTGCCAGCAGCTTCGCCGCCCTCAGCGTGTCCACAGATACGCAGTATTTT
many | TRBJ1-2 | NA | 14 | TRBV6-2/TRBV6-3 | CASSYQGMAGGYTF | TGTGCCAGCAGCTATCAGGGGATGGCGGGCGGCTACACCTTC
many | TRBJ1-1 | TRBD1 | 17 | TRBV20-1 | CSARDQRKTGSGTEAFF | TGCAGTGCTAGAGATCAAAGGAAGACAGGGTCGGGCACTGAAGCTTTCTTT
many | TRBJ1-3 | NA | 16 | TRBV4-3 | CASSQDYSASGNTIYF | TGCGCCAGCAGCCAAGATTACTCCGCCTCTGGAAACACCATATATTTT
many | TRBJ2-3 | NA | 15 | TRBV7-2 | CASSSRRTSTDTQYF | TGTGCCAGCAGCTCCCGTCGCACGAGCACAGATACGCAGTATTTT
many | TRBJ1-5 | NA | 13 | TRBV6-1 | CASSLETDQPQHF | TGTGCCAGCAGCTTAGAGACCGATCAGCCCCAGCATTTT
many | TRBJ2-7 | TRBD2 | 15 | TRBV6-1 | CASSPTRTSGYEQYF | TGTGCCAGCAGCCCTACAAGGACTAGCGGCTACGAGCAGTACTTC
NA | TRBJ1-2 | NA | 13 | TRBV6-1 | CASHWTANYGYAF | TGTGCCAGCCATTGGACAGCCAACTATGGCTACGCCTTC
NA | TRBJ1-5 | TRBD1 | 17 | TRBV11-2 | CASSRTSGQGSNQPQHF | TGTGCCAGCAGCCGTACATCCGGACAGGGGAGCAATCAGCCCCAGCATTTT
many | TRBJ2-1 | TRBD2 | 19 | TRBV7-9 | CASSPPGLAGGSSYNEQFF | TGTGCCAGCAGCCCCCCGGGACTAGCGGGAGGTAGTTCCTACAATGAGCAGTTCTTC
many | TRBJ1-6 | TRBD1 | 16 | TRBV20-1 | CSARREDGTGYSPLHF | TGCAGTGCTAGGAGGGAGGACGGGACAGGGTATTCACCCCTCCACTTT
NA | TRBJ1-1 | NA | 15 | TRBV28 | CASSLVPAGGTEAFF | TGTGCCAGCAGTTTAGTTCCAGCGGGAGGGACTGAAGCTTTCTTT
NA | TRBJ1-5 | TRBD1 | 14 | TRBV6-2/TRBV6-3 | CASSPGQGNHPQHF | TGTGCCAGTAGCCCCGGACAGGGGAATCATCCCCAGCATTTT
NA | TRBJ1-4 | NA | 14 | TRBV5-1 | CASKLGQTNEKLFF | TGCGCCAGCAAACTAGGGCAGACTAATGAAAAACTGTTTTTT
medium-sized | TRBJ1-6 | NA | 14 | TRBV27 | CASSFDRGYSPLHF | TGTGCCAGCAGTTTTGACAGAGGGTATTCACCCCTCCACTTT
many | TRBJ2-1 | TRBD1 | 14 | TRBV12-3/TRBV12-4 | CASSLRTGDNEQFF | TGTGCCAGCAGTTTGCGGACAGGGGATAATGAGCAGTTCTTC
medium-sized | TRBJ1-3 | NA | 15 | TRBV28 | CASSRQDTSGNTIYF | TGTGCCAGCAGCCGTCAGGATACCTCTGGAAACACCATATATTTT
once | TRBJ2-6 | NA | 17 | TRBV4-2 | CASSQGTGRSGANILTF | TGTGCCAGCAGCCAGGGGACTGGGAGGTCAGGGGCCAACATCCTGACTTTC
NA | TRBJ1-1 | TRBD1 | 14 | TRBV30 | CARSVQGESTEAFF | TGTGCCAGGAGTGTACAGGGGGAAAGCACTGAAGCTTTCTTT
many | TRBJ2-3 | NA | 13 | TRBV2 | CASSVGEADTQYF | TGTGCCAGCAGTGTTGGGGAAGCAGATACGCAGTATTTT
medium-sized | TRBJ2-3 | TRBD1 | 14 | TRBV20-1 | CSANRQGAGDTQYF | TGCAGTGCTAATCGCCAGGGGGCCGGAGATACGCAGTATTTT
few | TRBJ2-1 | NA | 16 | TRBV5-1 | CASSPTGADTYNEQFF | TGCGCCAGCAGCCCGACGGGGGCCGATACCTACAATGAGCAGTTCTTC
NA | TRBJ2-1 | TRBD2 | 17 | TRBV15 | CATSSSSLAEAYNGQFF | TGTGCCACCAGCAGCTCATCTCTAGCGGAAGCGTATAATGGGCAGTTCTTC
few | TRBJ2-5 | TRBD1 | 15 | TRBV7-6 | CASSSGTGVRETQYF | TGTGCCAGCAGCTCCGGGACAGGGGTCCGGGAGACCCAGTACTTC
many | TRBJ2-1 | TRBD2 | 18 | TRBV27 | CASSNLGTSRSRGVEQFF | TGTGCCAGCAGTAACCTCGGGACTAGCCGGTCCAGGGGGGTTGAGCAGTTCTTC
NA | TRBJ1-3 | NA | 15 | TRBV28 | CASSLSPASGNTIYF | TGTGCCAGCAGTTTATCGCCAGCCTCTGGAAACACCATATATTTT
many | TRBJ2-3 | TRBD2 | 15 | TRBV28 | CASSRGGSGTDTQYF | TGTGCCAGCAGTCGAGGGGGTAGCGGGACGGATACGCAGTATTTT